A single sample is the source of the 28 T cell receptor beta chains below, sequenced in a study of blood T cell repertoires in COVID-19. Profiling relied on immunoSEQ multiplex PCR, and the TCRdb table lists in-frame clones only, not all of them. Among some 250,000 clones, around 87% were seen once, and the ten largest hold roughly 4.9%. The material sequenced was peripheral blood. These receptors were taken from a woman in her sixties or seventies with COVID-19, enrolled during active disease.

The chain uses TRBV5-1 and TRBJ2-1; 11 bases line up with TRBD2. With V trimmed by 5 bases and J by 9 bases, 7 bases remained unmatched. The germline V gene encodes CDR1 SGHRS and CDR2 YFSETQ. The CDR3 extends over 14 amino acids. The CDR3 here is CASSSGRAEVEQFF. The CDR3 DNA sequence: TGCGCCAGCAGTAGCGGGAGGGCCGAGGTTGAGCAGTTCTTC.

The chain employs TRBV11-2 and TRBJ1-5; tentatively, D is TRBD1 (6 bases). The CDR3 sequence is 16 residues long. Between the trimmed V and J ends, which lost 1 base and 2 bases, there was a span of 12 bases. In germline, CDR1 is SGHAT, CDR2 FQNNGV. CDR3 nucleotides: TGTGCCAGCAGCTTAGGGGGCAGGGGAGGCAATCAGCCCCAGCATTTT. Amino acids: CASSLGGRGGNQPQHF.

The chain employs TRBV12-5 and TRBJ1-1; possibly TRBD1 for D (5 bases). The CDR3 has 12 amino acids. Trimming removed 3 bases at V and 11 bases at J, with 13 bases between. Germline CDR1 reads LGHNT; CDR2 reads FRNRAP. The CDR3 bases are TGTGCTAGTGGTTTTACCGCGTGGGGCGCTTTCTTT. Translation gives CASGFTAWGAFF.

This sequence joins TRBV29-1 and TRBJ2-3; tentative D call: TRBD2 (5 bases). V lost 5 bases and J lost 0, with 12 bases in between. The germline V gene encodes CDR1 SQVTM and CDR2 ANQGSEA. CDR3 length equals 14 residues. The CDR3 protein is CSVHPRGSTDTQYF. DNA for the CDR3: TGCAGCGTTCATCCTCGGGGAAGCACAGATACGCAGTATTTT.

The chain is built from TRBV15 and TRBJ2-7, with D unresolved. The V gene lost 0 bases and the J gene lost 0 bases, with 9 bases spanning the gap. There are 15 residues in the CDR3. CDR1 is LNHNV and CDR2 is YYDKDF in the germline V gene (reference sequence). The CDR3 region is CATSRDAGNSYEQYF. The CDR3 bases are TGTGCCACCAGCAGAGATGCTGGCAACTCCTACGAGCAGTACTTC.

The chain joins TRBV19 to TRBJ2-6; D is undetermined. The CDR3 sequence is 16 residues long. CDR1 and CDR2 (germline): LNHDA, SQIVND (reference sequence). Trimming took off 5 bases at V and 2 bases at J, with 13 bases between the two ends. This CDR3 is CASSPPSYTGANVLTF. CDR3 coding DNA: TGTGCCAGTAGTCCCCCTTCTTATACTGGGGCCAACGTCCTGACTTTC. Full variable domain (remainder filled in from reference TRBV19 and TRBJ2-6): DGGITQSPKYLFRKEGQNVTLSCEQNLNHDAMYWYRQDPGQGLRLIYYSQIVNDFQKGDIAEGYSVSREKKESFPLTVTSAQKNPTAFYLCASSPPSYTGANVLTFGAGSRLTVL.

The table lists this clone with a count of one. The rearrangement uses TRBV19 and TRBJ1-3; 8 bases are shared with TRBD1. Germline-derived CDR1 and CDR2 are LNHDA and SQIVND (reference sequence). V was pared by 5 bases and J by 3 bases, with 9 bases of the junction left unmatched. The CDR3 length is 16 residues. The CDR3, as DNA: TGTGCCAGTAGTCCGATTGACAGGGGACTTGGAAACACCATATATTTT. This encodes CASSPIDRGLGNTIYF. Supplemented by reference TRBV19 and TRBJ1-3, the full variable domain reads DGGITQSPKYLFRKEGQNVTLSCEQNLNHDAMYWYRQDPGQGLRLIYYSQIVNDFQKGDIAEGYSVSREKKESFPLTVTSAQKNPTAFYLCASSPIDRGLGNTIYFGEGSWLTVV.

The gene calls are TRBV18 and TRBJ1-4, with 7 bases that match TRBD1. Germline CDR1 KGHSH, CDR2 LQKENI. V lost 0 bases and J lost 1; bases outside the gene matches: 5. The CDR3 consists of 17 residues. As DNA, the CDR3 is TGTGCCAGCTCACCACCGAACAGGGGATTAACTAATGAAAAACTGTTTTTT. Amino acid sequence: CASSPPNRGLTNEKLFF.

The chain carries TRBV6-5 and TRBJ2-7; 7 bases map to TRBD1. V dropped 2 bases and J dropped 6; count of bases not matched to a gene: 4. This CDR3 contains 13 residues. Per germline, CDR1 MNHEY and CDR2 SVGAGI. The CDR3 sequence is CASSYTNRGEQYF. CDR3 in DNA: TGTGCCAGCAGTTACACCAACAGGGGCGAGCAGTACTTC.

CDR3 amino acids: CASSKKRAGRFNQPQHF. CDR3 sequence (DNA): TGTGCCAGCAGCAAAAAAAGGGCGGGCAGGTTCAATCAGCCCCAGCATTTT. This rearrangement joins TRBV21-1 to TRBJ1-5. TRBV21-1 is classified as a pseudogene. The CDR3 totals 17 residues.

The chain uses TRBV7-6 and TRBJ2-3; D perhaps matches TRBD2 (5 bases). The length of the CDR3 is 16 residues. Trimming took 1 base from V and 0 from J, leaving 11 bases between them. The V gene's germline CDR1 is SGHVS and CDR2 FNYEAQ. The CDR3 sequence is CASSLVGGLSTDTQYF. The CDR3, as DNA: TGTGCCAGCAGCTTAGTTGGCGGGCTAAGCACAGATACGCAGTATTTT.

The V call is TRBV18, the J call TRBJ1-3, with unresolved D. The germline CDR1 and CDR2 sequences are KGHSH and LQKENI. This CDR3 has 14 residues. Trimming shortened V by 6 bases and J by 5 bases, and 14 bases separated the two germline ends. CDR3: CASSPVERRNTIYF. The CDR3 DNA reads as TGTGCCAGCTCGCCCGTGGAGCGGAGAAACACCATATATTTT.

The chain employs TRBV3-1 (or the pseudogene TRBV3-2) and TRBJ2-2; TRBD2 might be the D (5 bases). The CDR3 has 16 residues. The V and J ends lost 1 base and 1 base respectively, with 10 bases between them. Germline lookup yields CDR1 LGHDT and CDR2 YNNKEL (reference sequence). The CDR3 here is CASSQGTSGNTGELFF. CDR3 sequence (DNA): TGTGCCAGCAGCCAAGGTACCAGCGGGAACACCGGGGAGCTGTTTTTT.

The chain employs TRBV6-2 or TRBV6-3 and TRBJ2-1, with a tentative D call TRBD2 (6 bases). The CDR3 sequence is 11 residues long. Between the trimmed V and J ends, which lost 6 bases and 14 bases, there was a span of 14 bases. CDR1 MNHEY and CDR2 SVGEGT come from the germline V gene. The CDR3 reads CASSLIGLKFF. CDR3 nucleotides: TGTGCCAGCAGCTTAATCGGACTAAAGTTCTTC.

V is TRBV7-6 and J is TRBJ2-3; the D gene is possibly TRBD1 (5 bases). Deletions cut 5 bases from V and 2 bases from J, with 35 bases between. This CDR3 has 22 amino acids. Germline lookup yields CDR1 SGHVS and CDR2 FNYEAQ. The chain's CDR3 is CASSPSRYIDRDAGLYTDTQYF. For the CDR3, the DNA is TGTGCCAGCAGCCCCTCAAGGTATATCGACCGTGACGCAGGGTTGTACACAGATACGCAGTATTTT.

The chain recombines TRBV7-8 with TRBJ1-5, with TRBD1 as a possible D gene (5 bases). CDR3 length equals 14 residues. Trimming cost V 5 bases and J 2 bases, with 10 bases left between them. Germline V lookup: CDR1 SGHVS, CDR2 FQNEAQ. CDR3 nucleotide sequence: TGTGCCAGCAGCAGGGGTTTTGGCAATCAGCCCCAGCATTTT. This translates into CASSRGFGNQPQHF.

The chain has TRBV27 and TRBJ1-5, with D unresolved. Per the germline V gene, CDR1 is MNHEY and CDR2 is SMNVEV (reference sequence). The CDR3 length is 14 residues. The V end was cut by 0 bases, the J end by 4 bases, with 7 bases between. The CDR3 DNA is TGTGCCAGCAGTTTATCCCGGTTTAATCAGCCCCAGCATTTT. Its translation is CASSLSRFNQPQHF.

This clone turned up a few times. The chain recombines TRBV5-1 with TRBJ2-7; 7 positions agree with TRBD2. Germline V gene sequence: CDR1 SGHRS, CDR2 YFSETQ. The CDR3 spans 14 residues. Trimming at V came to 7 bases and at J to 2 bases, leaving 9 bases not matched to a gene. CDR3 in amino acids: CASRILGGPYEQYF. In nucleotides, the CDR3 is TGCGCCAGCCGGATCTTGGGAGGGCCCTACGAGCAGTACTTC.

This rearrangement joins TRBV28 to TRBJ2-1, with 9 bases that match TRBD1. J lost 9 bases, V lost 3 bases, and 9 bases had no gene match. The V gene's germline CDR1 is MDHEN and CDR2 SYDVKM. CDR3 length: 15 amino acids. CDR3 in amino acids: CASSLWETGGSEQFF. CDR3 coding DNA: TGTGCCAGCAGTTTGTGGGAAACAGGGGGCAGTGAGCAGTTCTTC.

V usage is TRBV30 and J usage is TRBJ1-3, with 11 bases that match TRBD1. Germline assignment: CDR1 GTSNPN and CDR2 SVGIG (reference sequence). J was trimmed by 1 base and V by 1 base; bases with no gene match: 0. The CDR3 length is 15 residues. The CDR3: CAWSGDRGSGNTIYF. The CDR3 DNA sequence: TGTGCCTGGAGTGGGGACAGGGGGTCTGGAAACACCATATATTTT.

DNA for the CDR3: TGCGCCAGCAGTGACCTCTCGGGGAGGGTGGGTACGCAGTATTTT. This codes for CASSDLSGRVGTQYF. This chain links TRBV10-1 with TRBJ2-3; 7 bases match TRBD2. CDR3 size: 15 residues. Germline CDR1 and CDR2: WNHNN and SYGVQD (reference sequence). Trimming cost V 3 bases and J 8 bases; bases outside gene matches: 11.

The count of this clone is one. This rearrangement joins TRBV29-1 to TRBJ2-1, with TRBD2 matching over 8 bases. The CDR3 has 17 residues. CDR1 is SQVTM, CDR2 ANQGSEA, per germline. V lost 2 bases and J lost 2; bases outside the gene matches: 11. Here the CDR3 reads CSVEHPGGRDTYNEQFF. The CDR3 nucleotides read TGCAGCGTTGAACACCCGGGGGGGCGGGATACCTACAATGAGCAGTTCTTC.

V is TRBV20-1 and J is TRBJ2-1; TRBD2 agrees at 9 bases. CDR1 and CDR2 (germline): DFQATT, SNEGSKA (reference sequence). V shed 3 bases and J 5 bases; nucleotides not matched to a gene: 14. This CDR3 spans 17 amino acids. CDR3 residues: CSASFGGRALLDNEQFF. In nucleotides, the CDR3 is TGCAGTGCTAGTTTTGGCGGGAGGGCCCTCTTAGACAATGAGCAGTTCTTC.

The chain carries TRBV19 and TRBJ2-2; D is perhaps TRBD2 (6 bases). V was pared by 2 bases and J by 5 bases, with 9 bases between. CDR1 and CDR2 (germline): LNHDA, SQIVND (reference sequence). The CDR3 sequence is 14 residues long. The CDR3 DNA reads TGTGCCAGTAGTATACCAGGGAGGACCGGGGAGCTGTTTTTT. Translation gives CASSIPGRTGELFF.

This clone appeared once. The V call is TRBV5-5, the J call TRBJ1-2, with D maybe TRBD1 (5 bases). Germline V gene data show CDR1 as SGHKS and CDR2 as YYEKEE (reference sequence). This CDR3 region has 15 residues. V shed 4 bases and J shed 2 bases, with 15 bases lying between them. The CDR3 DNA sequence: TGTGCCAGCAGCCCTACCTGGGGGGGGAACTATGGCTACACCTTC. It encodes CASSPTWGGNYGYTF. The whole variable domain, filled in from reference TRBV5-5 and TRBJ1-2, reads DAGVTQSPTHLIKTRGQQVTLRCSPISGHKSVSWYQQVLGQGPQFIFQYYEKEERGRGNFPDRFSARQFPNYSSELNVNALLLGDSALYLCASSPTWGGNYGYTFGSGTRLTVV.

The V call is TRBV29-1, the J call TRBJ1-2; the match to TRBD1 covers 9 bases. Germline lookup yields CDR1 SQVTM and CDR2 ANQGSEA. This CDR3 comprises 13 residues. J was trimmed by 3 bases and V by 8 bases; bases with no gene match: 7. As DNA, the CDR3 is TGCAGCACCCCGGGACAGGGCGACTATGGCTACACCTTC. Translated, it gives CSTPGQGDYGYTF.

CDR3 sequence (DNA): TGTGCCAGCAGCCCAGGGACAGGGGGCTCCTACGAGCAGTACTTC. The encoded protein is CASSPGTGGSYEQYF. V is TRBV7-2 and J is TRBJ2-7; 11 nucleotides line up with TRBD1. There are 15 residues in the CDR3. With V trimmed by 5 bases and J by 0 bases, 3 bases remained unmatched. The germline V gene has CDR1 SGHTA and CDR2 FQGNSA.

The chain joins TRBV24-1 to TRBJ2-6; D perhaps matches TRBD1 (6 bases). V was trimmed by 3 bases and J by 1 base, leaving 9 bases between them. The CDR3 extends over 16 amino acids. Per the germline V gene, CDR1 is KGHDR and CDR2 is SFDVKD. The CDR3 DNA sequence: TGTGCCACCAGTGATCCAGGGGAATCTGGGGCCAACGTCCTGACTTTC. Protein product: CATSDPGESGANVLTF.